This T cell receptor (beta chain) was documented in a study of cytomegalovirus exposure and HLA in healthy donors. This clone was detected a few times. Its target is not known. PCR was performed using 60 Vbeta and 13 Jbeta primers. The assay was immunoSEQ multiplex PCR, and TCRdb's table has in-frame clones only and misses some. Of some 180,000 clones in the sample, just over 75% are singletons; the top ten hold more than 3%. This CDR3 has 14 residues. Germline assignment: CDR1 SGHTA and CDR2 FQGNSA. The V end was cut by 2 bases, the J end by 1 base, with 8 bases between. Study-wide findings and caveats: Reportedly, a later analysis found an Asian-associated ancestry cluster had fewer N-insertions than the roughly 670-donor mean. Earlier analysis yielded a pattern in which most TCR beta V segments were productive about 90% or about 30% of the time.

Material for sequencing was PBMCs. The chain has TRBV7-2 and TRBJ1-1, with D maybe TRBD1 (5 bases). The clonotype originates from a woman aged 55-69 years in good health and CMV-seropositive. The CDR3 DNA reads TGTGCCAGCAGCTTAAGGACACCGAACACTGAAGCTTTCTTT. This gives the protein CASSLRTPNTEAFF.